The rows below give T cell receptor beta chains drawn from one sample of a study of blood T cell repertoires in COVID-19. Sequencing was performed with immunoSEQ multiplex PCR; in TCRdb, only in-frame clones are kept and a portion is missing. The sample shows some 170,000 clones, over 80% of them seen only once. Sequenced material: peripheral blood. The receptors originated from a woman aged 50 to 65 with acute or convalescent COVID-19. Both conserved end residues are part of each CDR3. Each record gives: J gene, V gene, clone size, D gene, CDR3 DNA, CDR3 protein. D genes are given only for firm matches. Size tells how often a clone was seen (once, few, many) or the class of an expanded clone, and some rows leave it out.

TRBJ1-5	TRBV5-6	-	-	TGTGCCAGCAGCCCCGACGGGGATATAGAGTCCCAGCATTTT	CASSPDGDIESQHF
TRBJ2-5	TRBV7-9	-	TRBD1	TGTGCCAGCAGCCCCGGGACAGCTCAAGAGACCCAGTACTTC	CASSPGTAQETQYF
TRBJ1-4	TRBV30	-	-	TGTGCCTGGAGTGCCCCGGGATGGGAAGAAAAACTGTTTTTT	CAWSAPGWEEKLFF
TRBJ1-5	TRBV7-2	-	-	TGTGCCAGCAGCTCAGATTCAGGCAGGGACAATCAGCCCCAGCATTTT	CASSSDSGRDNQPQHF
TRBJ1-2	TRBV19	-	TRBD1	TGTGCCAGTAGCTTAACAGGGGAACCTATTTACGGCTACACCTTC	CASSLTGEPIYGYTF
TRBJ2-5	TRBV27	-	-	TGTGCCAGCAGGGCAGGGCATTCGGAGACCCAGTACTTC	CASRAGHSETQYF
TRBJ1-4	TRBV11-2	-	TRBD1	TGTGCCAGCAGCCTGGGACAGCTTAATGAAAAACTGTTTTTT	CASSLGQLNEKLFF
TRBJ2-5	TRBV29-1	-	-	TGCAGCGTTGGAGGGAAGGGAGAGACCCAGTACTTC	CSVGGKGETQYF
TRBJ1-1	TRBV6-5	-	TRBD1	TGTGCCAGCAGTTATGGACAGGGGGCTGAAGCTTTCTTT	CASSYGQGAEAFF
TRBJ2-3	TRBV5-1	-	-	TGCGCCAGCAGCTTGGGAGGGAAGACAGATACGCAGTATTTT	CASSLGGKTDTQYF
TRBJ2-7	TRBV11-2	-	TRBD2	TGTGCCAGCAGCATAGCGGGGGGCCTATACGAGCAGTACTTC	CASSIAGGLYEQYF
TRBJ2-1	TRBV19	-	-	TGTGCCAGTAGTATGTGGCTAGCAGCGCGCAATGAGCAGTTCTTC	CASSMWLAARNEQFF
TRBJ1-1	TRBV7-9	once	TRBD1	TGTGCCAGCACCGCCCCCGGGACAGGTCAAAACACTGAAGCTTTCTTT	CASTAPGTGQNTEAFF
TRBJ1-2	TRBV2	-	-	TGTGCCAGCAGTGAATTTAATCAGGTCTATGGCTACACCTTC	CASSEFNQVYGYTF
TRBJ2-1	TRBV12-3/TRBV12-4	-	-	TGTGCCAGCAGTATGAAGACTTACAATGAGCAGTTCTTC	CASSMKTYNEQFF
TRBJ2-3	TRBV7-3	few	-	TGTGCCAGCAGCTCCCTGAGCACAGATACGCAGTATTTT	CASSSLSTDTQYF
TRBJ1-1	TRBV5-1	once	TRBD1	TGCGCCAGCAGCCCAACAGGGGCCAGGACTGAAGCTTTCTTT	CASSPTGARTEAFF
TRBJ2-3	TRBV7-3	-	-	TGTGCCAGCAGCTTAAATCAGGCAGGAAAACAGTATTTT	CASSLNQAGKQYF
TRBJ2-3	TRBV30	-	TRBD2	TGTGCCTGGAGTGGCCTAGCGGGAGAGTCGGCTAGCACAGATACGCAGTATTTT	CAWSGLAGESASTDTQYF
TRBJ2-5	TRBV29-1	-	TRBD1	TGCAGCGGGCGACCCGGGACAGGGGGAGAGACCCAGTACTTC	CSGRPGTGGETQYF
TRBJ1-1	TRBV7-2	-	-	TGTGCCAGCAGCCTAGAGGGGGGGTGGGAGGTAAACACTGAAGCTTTCTTT	CASSLEGGWEVNTEAFF
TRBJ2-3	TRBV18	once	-	TGTGCCAGCTCAGCTCTGGACAGAAACACAGATACGCAGTATTTT	CASSALDRNTDTQYF
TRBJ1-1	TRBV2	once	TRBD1	TGTGCCAGCAGAGGACAGGCCAGTGGAGCTGAAGCTTTCTTT	CASRGQASGAEAFF